This T cell receptor beta chain derives from a study of post-analysis software for immune sequencing data. For the study at large: Disease trajectories encompassed relapsing-remitting, secondary progressive and progressive-relapsing multiple sclerosis. Points from the study as a whole: When patients were compared with controls, four to six TRBV segments were more frequent, TRBV5-6, TRBV5-1 and TRBV20-1 among them.

On this clonotype: Its cognate antigen is unknown.

Germline V gives CDR1 SGHRS, CDR2 YFSETQ. J gave up 3 bases and V 5 bases, and 10 bases lay outside the gene matches. The CDR3 extends over 15 amino acids. Included in the TCR beta cDNA libraries were unique molecular identifiers. A population of roughly 0.95 to 10 million T cells gave rise to approximately 530,000 cDNA molecules. Via MiXCR, TCRdb re-called the PCR reads, giving one row per CDR3 protein. The profile shows 650,000 to 900,000 distinct CDR3 sequences, under 60% of them singletons. The sequenced material came from blood. This sequence was found in a girl between 10 and 17 years old with multiple sclerosis. The V call is TRBV5-1, the J call TRBJ1-2; the match to TRBD1 covers 7 bases. The CDR3 here is CASRLTGEMDYGYTF. The CDR3 coding sequence is TGCGCCAGCAGATTAACAGGGGAAATGGACTATGGCTACACCTTC. Full variable domain (remainder filled in from reference TRBV5-1 and TRBJ1-2): KAGVTQTPRYLIKTRGQQVTLSCSPISGHRSVSWYQQTPGQGLQFLFEYFSETQRNKGNFPGRFSGRQFSNSRSEMNVSTLELGDSALYLCASRLTGEMDYGYTFGSGTRLTVV.